This T cell receptor beta chain derives from a study of Ad26.COV2.S vaccination and SARS-CoV-2 variants. Background on the study: By the intramuscular route, Ad26.COV2.S was given once, or twice 56 days apart.

Documented treatment: 15 to 20 received Ad26.COV2.S at low or high dose, single or two shots; roughly five received placebo; per-sample allocation not given. Collection of samples fell on day 63 after the first vaccine or placebo injection. In Boston, the donor was an adult between 18-55 years of age. With regard to this clone: Antigen specificity is unknown.

Here immunoSEQ multiplex PCR was the method, and the copy in TCRdb shows in-frame clones only, minus some. The table shows roughly 350,000 clones, with around 90% occurring only once. Findings of the study overall: There was a possibility that the TCR breadth and depth analyses underestimated total T cell responses. Reportedly, spike-specific CD8+ and CD4+ T cell responses achieved substantial breadth once vaccination had taken place.

The CDR3 is 15 residues long. CDR1 SNHLY and CDR2 FYNNEI come from the germline V gene. Trimming pared 6 bases from V and 5 bases from J, leaving 20 bases between. The chain joins TRBV2 to TRBJ2-7, with D perhaps matching TRBD2 (6 bases). Material: peripheral blood, obtained in a trial of Ad26.COV2.S vaccine versus placebo. This TCR was recovered from a person between 18 and 65 years old who received the Ad26.COV2.S COVID-19 vaccine or a placebo. The CDR3 protein is CASRDAGTQRHEQYF. DNA of the CDR3: TGTGCCAGCAGGGACGCCGGGACTCAAAGGCACGAGCAGTACTTC.